Listed here are 10 T cell receptor beta chains from one sample, sequenced in a study of T cells in Graves' hyperthyroidism and ophthalmopathy. RNA transcripts provided the source from which TCR beta CDR3 regions were amplified. Initially, a first-round RT-PCR of the TCR CDR3 employed the HTBI primer set. Via MiXCR, TCRdb re-called the multiplex PCR reads, giving one row per CDR3 protein. The top ten clones hold roughly 21% of a sample with about 400,000 distinct CDR3 sequences, about 14% of them seen once. The sample was blood. The receptors here all came from a woman in her 30s with Graves' ophthalmopathy.

This clonotype showed up many times. The CDR3 DNA sequence: TGTGCCAGCAGTTTACTTTCAGCACAGGGCTCCTACGAGCAGTACTTC. It translates to CASSLLSAQGSYEQYF. The chain has TRBV28 and TRBJ2-7; D is perhaps TRBD1 (6 bases). The CDR3 spans 16 residues. Germline V lookup: CDR1 MDHEN, CDR2 SYDVKM. The V and J ends lost 2 bases and 0 bases respectively, with 14 bases between them.

The sample holds many counts of this clonotype. V usage is TRBV4-2 and J usage is TRBJ2-3, with 9 bases fitting TRBD2. The CDR3 consists of 16 residues. The V gene's germline CDR1 is LGHNA and CDR2 YNFKEQ. V was clipped by 0 bases and J by 4 bases; unmatched bases: 5. The CDR3, as DNA: TGTGCCAGCAGCCAAGATCGTGCGGGGGGGTCAGATACGCAGTATTTT. Residues: CASSQDRAGGSDTQYF.

This clonotype came up many times. The V gene is TRBV10-3, the J gene TRBJ2-3; a weak D match, TRBD1 (5 bases). Germline CDR1 ENHRY, CDR2 SYGVKD. V was clipped by 0 bases and J by 3 bases, with 13 bases between them. The CDR3 has 16 residues. In DNA, the CDR3 is TGTGCCATCAGTGAGTCACAGGTTCCCGAAACAGATACGCAGTATTTT. Translation: CAISESQVPETDTQYF.

Comments on this clonotype: One base away lies a much larger clone, so this may be a sequencing read error. This rearrangement joins TRBV28 to TRBJ2-4; possibly TRBD1 or TRBD2 for D (5 bases each). This CDR3 is 16 amino acids long. V was cut by 4 bases and J by 3 bases, with 16 bases left in between. The germline V gene encodes CDR1 MDHEN and CDR2 SYDVKM. CDR3 sequence (DNA): TGTGCCAGCAGTTCCCTTGAGGGGCGCGTCAAAAACATTCAGTACTTC. Protein sequence: CASSSLEGRVKNIQYF.

There are many counts of this clonotype. The rearrangement links TRBV12-3 or TRBV12-4 to TRBJ1-2; D might be TRBD1 (6 bases). The CDR3 consists of 13 residues. V was shortened by 6 bases and J by 8 bases, with 16 bases between the two germline ends. The CDR3 nucleotides are TGTGCCAGCAGACAGGGACACCTTAAGGGCTACACCTTC. Its translation is CASRQGHLKGYTF.

The table lists this clonotype with a few counts. The chain recombines TRBV24-1 with TRBJ2-3; no firm D call. CDR1 and CDR2 (germline): KGHDR, SFDVKD. With 2 bases removed from V and 0 bases from J, the gap between germline ends came to 8 bases. The CDR3 covers 15 residues. CDR3 sequence reads: CATSDSTDSTDTQYF. For the CDR3, the DNA is TGTGCCACCAGTGATTCGACGGACAGCACAGATACGCAGTATTTT.

At least ten counts were recorded for this clonotype. CDR3 amino acids: CASSQDMTGRSTEAFF. The CDR3 DNA reads TGTGCCAGCAGCCAAGATATGACAGGAAGGAGCACTGAAGCTTTCTTT. The chain joins TRBV4-2 to TRBJ1-1; D may be TRBD1 (6 bases). Trimming removed 0 bases at V and 4 bases at J, with 15 bases between. Per the germline V gene, CDR1 is LGHNA and CDR2 is YNFKEQ. This CDR3 contains 16 residues.

This clonotype was seen a few times. The chain combines TRBV6-2 or TRBV6-3 with TRBJ1-1; 8 bases map to TRBD1. With 9 bases clipped from V and 4 bases from J, the junction kept 4 bases outside the gene matches. The CDR3 runs to 12 residues. CDR1 is MNHEY, CDR2 SVGEGT, per germline. The CDR3 nucleotides read TGTGCCAGTCGGGACAGGCGCACTGAAGCTTTCTTT. The encoded protein is CASRDRRTEAFF.

V usage is TRBV20-1 and J usage is TRBJ2-5, with a possible D match to TRBD2 (5 bases). The CDR3 runs 15 residues. Germline-derived CDR1 and CDR2 are DFQATT and SNEGSKA (reference sequence). Trimming took off 3 bases at V and 5 bases at J, with 19 bases between the two ends. CDR3 sequence: CSASIPRGEVETQYF. In DNA form, the CDR3 reads TGCAGTGCTAGTATCCCACGGGGTGAGGTTGAGACCCAGTACTTC.

This clonotype was counted many times. This chain uses TRBV28 with TRBJ2-7; the D is unclear. This CDR3 is 14 amino acids long. CDR1 and CDR2 from the germline V gene are MDHEN and SYDVKM. With 4 bases removed from V and 2 bases from J, the gap between germline ends came to 12 bases. CDR3 in amino acids: CASSSVRETYEQYF. As DNA, the CDR3 is TGTGCCAGCAGTTCAGTTCGAGAGACCTACGAGCAGTACTTC.